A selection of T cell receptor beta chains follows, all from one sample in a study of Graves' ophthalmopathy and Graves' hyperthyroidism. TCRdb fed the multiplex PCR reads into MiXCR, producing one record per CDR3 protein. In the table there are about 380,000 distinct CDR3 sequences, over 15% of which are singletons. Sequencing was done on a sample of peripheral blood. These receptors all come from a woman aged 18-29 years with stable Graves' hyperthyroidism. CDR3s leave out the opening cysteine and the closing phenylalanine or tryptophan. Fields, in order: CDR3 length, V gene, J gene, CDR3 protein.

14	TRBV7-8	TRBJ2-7	ASSHRRDRGSYEQY
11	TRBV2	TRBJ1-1	ASGRGRTTEAF
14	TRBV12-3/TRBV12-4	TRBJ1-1	ASSTSRDPLGHEAF
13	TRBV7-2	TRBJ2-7	ASGLTGTTDHEQY
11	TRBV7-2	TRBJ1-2	ASTVPLSYGYT
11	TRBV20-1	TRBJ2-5	SAHRGGAETQY
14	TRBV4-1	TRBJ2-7	ASSQVSGTSIHEQY
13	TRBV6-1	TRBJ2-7	ASSEAQEKPYEQY
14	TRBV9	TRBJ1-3	ASSVTPTGLGNTIY
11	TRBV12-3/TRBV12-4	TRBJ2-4	ASAFGPQNIQY
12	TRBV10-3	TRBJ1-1	AISGDGRGTEAF
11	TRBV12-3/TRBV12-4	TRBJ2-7	ASSWGADYEQY
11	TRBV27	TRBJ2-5	ASSREPGETQY
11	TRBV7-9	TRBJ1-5	ASSLEVRGPQH
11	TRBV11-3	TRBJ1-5	ASSPDRNQPQH
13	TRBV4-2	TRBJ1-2	ASSQDRRGLRGYT
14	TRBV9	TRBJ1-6	ASSVGGAPYNSPLH
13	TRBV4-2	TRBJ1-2	ASSQEVQGHYGYT
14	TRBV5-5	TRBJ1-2	ASSWTPGTGKDGYT
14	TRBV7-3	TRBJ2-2	ASSLNGGDATGELF
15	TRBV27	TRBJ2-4	ASSLSSGLLAKNIKY
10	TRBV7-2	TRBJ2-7	ASTLEGYEQY
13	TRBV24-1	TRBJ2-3	ATGRTGQATDTQY
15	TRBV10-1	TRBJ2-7	ASSDLSPGHFGEGQY
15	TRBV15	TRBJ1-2	ATSELAGGDSPFGYT
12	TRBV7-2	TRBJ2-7	ASSFAPSSYEQY
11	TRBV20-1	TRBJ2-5	SVAGGRQETQY
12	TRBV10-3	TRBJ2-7	AISQDRSSYEQY
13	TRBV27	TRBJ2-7	ASSPPGLPIYEQY
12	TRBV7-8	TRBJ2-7	ASSLGLGGEEQY
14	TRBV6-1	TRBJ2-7	ASSDPGQARSYEQY
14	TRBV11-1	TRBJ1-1	ASSAKGQDKNTEAF
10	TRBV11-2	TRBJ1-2	ASSLPHQGMG
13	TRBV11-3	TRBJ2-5	ASSFGRTGGETQY
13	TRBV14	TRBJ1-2	ASSLLAPFNYGYT
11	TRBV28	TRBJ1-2	ASSPFIDPLYT
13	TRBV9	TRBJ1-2	ASSVGAGRSSGYT
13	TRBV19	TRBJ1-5	ASSPLIFSNQPQH
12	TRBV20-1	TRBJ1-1	SARDSIVGGEAF
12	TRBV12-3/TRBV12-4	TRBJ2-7	ASSSSRTGVEQY
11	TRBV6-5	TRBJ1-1	ASSSEGNTEAF
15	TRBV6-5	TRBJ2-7	ASSYLEAGGRTYEQY
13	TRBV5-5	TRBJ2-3	ASSLSGTSTDTQY
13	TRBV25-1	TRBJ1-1	ASSESLGGGTEAF
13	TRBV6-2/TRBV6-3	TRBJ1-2	ASSYPPQGTYGYT
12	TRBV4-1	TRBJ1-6	ASSQAIGGSPLH
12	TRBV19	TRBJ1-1	ASSSDHTNTEAF
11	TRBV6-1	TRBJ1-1	ASSPGVLPEAF
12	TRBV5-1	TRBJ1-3	ASSIAVGGNTIY
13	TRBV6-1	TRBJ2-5	ASSETAGDQETQD
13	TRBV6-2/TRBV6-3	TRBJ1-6	ASSFGDRGRSPLH
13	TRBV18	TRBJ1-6	ASSPRQANNSPLH